The rows below give T cell receptor beta chains drawn from one sample of a study of T cells in Graves' hyperthyroidism and ophthalmopathy. TCRdb re-called the multiplex PCR reads with MiXCR, one entry per CDR3 protein. The table includes about 420,000 distinct CDR3 sequences, about 15% detected once. Sequencing was done on a sample of blood. These receptors were obtained from a woman between 18 and 29 years old with Graves' hyperthyroidism. Both conserved end residues are part of each CDR3. Fields, in order: J gene, V gene, CDR3 protein.

J gene: TRBJ1-5; V gene: TRBV6-2/TRBV6-3; CDR3 protein: CASSAHGGPNQPQHF
J gene: TRBJ2-5; V gene: TRBV6-5; CDR3 protein: CASSYVERGQETQYF
J gene: TRBJ1-6; V gene: TRBV4-1; CDR3 protein: CASSKGQGGSPLHF
J gene: TRBJ2-7; V gene: TRBV12-3/TRBV12-4; CDR3 protein: CASSPRRVPSYEQYF
J gene: TRBJ1-3; V gene: TRBV4-1; CDR3 protein: CASSQVEGIGSGNTIYF
J gene: TRBJ2-3; V gene: TRBV9; CDR3 protein: CASSVDPPPPSRARPDTQYF
J gene: TRBJ1-6; V gene: TRBV3-1; CDR3 protein: CASSQEGRGSLLNSPLHF
J gene: TRBJ2-5; V gene: TRBV10-2; CDR3 protein: CASSDLSGRRETQYF
J gene: TRBJ2-3; V gene: TRBV7-8; CDR3 protein: CASSLLAGALDTQYF
J gene: TRBJ2-7; V gene: TRBV2; CDR3 protein: CASRRSESSYEQHF
J gene: TRBJ1-2; V gene: TRBV20-1; CDR3 protein: CSATDSNYGYTF